A selection of T cell receptor beta chains follows, all from one sample in a study of T cells after somatic rescue of genetic block. The assay was immunoSEQ multiplex PCR, and TCRdb's table has in-frame clones only and misses some. The table lists tens of thousands of clones, 92% of them singletons. Specimen: peripheral blood mononuclear cells (PBMCs). Every receptor here comes from a middle-aged man. CDR3s include the opening cysteine and the closing phenylalanine or tryptophan. The order of the fields is V gene, clone size, J gene, D gene, CDR3 protein, CDR3 DNA. A D gene is named only where the DNA matches it firmly. Clone sizes are given selectively: once, few, many, or a class where the clone is expanded.

TRBV4-1	once	TRBJ2-5	NA	CASSQQGWETQYF	TGCGCCAGCAGCCAACAGGGTTGGGAGACCCAGTACTTC
TRBV28	NA	TRBJ1-6	NA	CASSLLGGGVGGTISPLHF	TGTGCCAGCAGTTTACTTGGTGGTGGGGTTGGGGGGACTATTTCACCCCTCCACTTT
TRBV7-2	NA	TRBJ2-7	TRBD1	CASSRDRGTYEQYF	TGTGCCAGCAGCCGGGACAGGGGAACCTACGAGCAGTACTTC
TRBV10-3	NA	TRBJ2-7	NA	CAIRAMGARYEQYF	TGTGCCATCAGGGCCATGGGGGCTCGTTACGAGCAGTACTTC
TRBV18	NA	TRBJ2-3	TRBD2	CASSSSGTSSQTQYF	TGTGCCAGCTCATCTTCCGGGACTAGTAGTCAGACGCAGTATTTT
TRBV19	NA	TRBJ2-7	NA	CASTQQLGHEQYF	TGTGCCAGTACTCAACAGTTGGGTCACGAGCAGTACTTC
TRBV5-1	NA	TRBJ2-7	NA	CASSLASGSYPYEQYF	TGCGCCAGCAGCTTGGCAAGTGGGTCATATCCCTACGAGCAGTACTTC
TRBV19	NA	TRBJ2-1	NA	CASRRDRYNEQFF	TGTGCCAGTAGGCGGGACAGATACAATGAGCAGTTCTTC
TRBV5-1	NA	TRBJ2-3	NA	CASSLLRGRTDTQYF	TGCGCCAGCAGCTTGCTGCGGGGGCGCACAGATACGCAGTATTTT
TRBV10-3	NA	TRBJ1-6	NA	CAIGAGADNSPLHF	TGTGCCATCGGCGCAGGGGCTGATAATTCACCCCTCCACTTT
TRBV4-1	NA	TRBJ1-6	NA	CASSQEAGRTNSPLHF	TGCGCCAGCAGCCAAGAGGCCGGCCGGACCAATTCACCCCTCCACTTT
TRBV5-6	NA	TRBJ2-1	TRBD2	CASSLERTSGRDYNEQFF	TGTGCCAGCAGCTTGGAAAGGACTAGCGGGAGGGATTACAATGAGCAGTTCTTC
TRBV7-9	NA	TRBJ1-1	NA	CASSNRDTRNTEAFF	TGTGCCAGCAGCAACCGGGACACCAGAAACACTGAAGCTTTCTTT
TRBV7-2	NA	TRBJ1-4	NA	CASSLVWGENEKLFF	TGTGCCAGCAGCTTAGTATGGGGCGAGAATGAAAAACTGTTTTTT
TRBV6-5	NA	TRBJ2-1	NA	CASSYTAYNEQFF	TGTGCCAGCAGTTATACCGCTTACAATGAGCAGTTCTTC
TRBV4-1	few	TRBJ2-5	NA	CASSQEGGAPTQYF	TGCGCCAGCAGCCAAGAGGGGGGAGCGCCGACCCAGTACTTC
TRBV4-3	few	TRBJ2-1	NA	CASSQEVSYNEQFF	TGCGCCAGCAGCCAAGAAGTCTCCTACAATGAGCAGTTCTTC
TRBV18	NA	TRBJ2-5	NA	CASSPREGGRETQYF	TGTGCCAGCTCACCACGAGAAGGGGGAAGGGAGACCCAGTACTTC
TRBV27	once	TRBJ2-7	NA	CASSSGLYEQYF	TGTGCCAGCAGTTCGGGGCTGTACGAGCAGTACTTC
TRBV10-1	NA	TRBJ1-5	TRBD1	CASPRRPGGDQPQHF	TGCGCCAGCCCAAGGCGGCCAGGGGGCGATCAGCCCCAGCATTTT
TRBV7-2	once	TRBJ1-2	NA	CASSLTGFYGYTF	TGTGCCAGCAGCTTAACCGGGTTCTATGGCTACACCTTC
TRBV2	NA	TRBJ1-1	TRBD1	CASPGQGSTEAFF	TGTGCCAGCCCGGGACAGGGATCCACTGAAGCTTTCTTT
TRBV5-4	NA	TRBJ1-2	NA	CASSLPSLAYGYTF	TGTGCCAGCAGCTTGCCCAGTCTCGCCTATGGCTACACCTTC
TRBV7-9	NA	TRBJ2-1	TRBD1	CASSQGEEQFF	TGTGCCAGCAGTCAGGGGGAGGAGCAGTTCTTC
TRBV7-2	NA	TRBJ1-3	TRBD1	CASSGYGQGNGNTIYF	TGTGCCAGCAGCGGCTACGGACAGGGGAATGGAAACACCATATATTTT
TRBV21-1	NA	TRBJ1-4	NA	CASSKGPGFATNEKLFF	TGTGCCAGCAGCAAAGGGCCGGGATTTGCAACTAATGAAAAACTGTTTTTT
TRBV28	NA	TRBJ1-2	NA	CASSIGTEPYGYTF	TGTGCCAGCAGCATAGGGACCGAACCCTATGGCTACACCTTC
TRBV2	NA	TRBJ2-5	NA	CASSFQGLLQETQYF	TGTGCCAGCAGTTTCCAGGGATTACTTCAAGAGACCCAGTACTTC
TRBV4-1	NA	TRBJ2-7	NA	CASSQAWGEPYEQYF	TGCGCCAGCAGCCAAGCATGGGGGGAACCCTACGAGCAGTACTTC
TRBV25-1	NA	TRBJ2-2	TRBD1	CASGDRENTGELFF	TGTGCCAGCGGGGACAGGGAGAACACCGGGGAGCTGTTTTTT
TRBV2	NA	TRBJ2-5	NA	CASAEERRPQETQYF	TGTGCCAGCGCCGAGGAGCGGCGGCCACAAGAGACCCAGTACTTC
TRBV2	NA	TRBJ1-2	NA	CASSGGGRNGYGYTF	TGTGCCAGTAGTGGTGGGGGGAGGAATGGGTATGGCTACACCTTC
TRBV2	once	TRBJ2-3	NA	CASRPQGYTDTQYF	TGTGCCAGCAGGCCCCAGGGCTACACAGATACGCAGTATTTT
TRBV5-4	NA	TRBJ2-2	TRBD2	CASSPWEAGNTGELFF	TGTGCCAGCAGCCCCTGGGAAGCGGGAAACACCGGGGAGCTGTTTTTT
TRBV7-9	NA	TRBJ2-7	NA	CASSYTGETYEQYF	TGTGCCAGCAGCTATACCGGGGAAACCTACGAGCAGTACTTC
TRBV11-3	NA	TRBJ2-3	NA	CASSLVGGSTDTQYF	TGTGCCAGCAGCTTAGTGGGGGGAAGCACAGATACGCAGTATTTT
TRBV18	NA	TRBJ2-5	TRBD2	CASSPAGGQETQYF	TGTGCCAGCTCACCAGCGGGAGGGCAAGAGACCCAGTACTTC